Listed below are T cell receptor beta chains from one sample, sequenced in a study of cytomegalovirus exposure and HLA in healthy donors. Sequencing used immunoSEQ multiplex PCR; TCRdb keeps in-frame clones, though not all of them. There are approximately 200,000 clones in the sample; roughly 80% occur only once, and roughly a sixth lies in the top ten. Sequencing used PBMCs. The receptor source for this set is a man between 40 and 49 years old in good health and CMV-seronegative. Both conserved end residues are part of each CDR3. Each record gives: clone size, V gene, J gene, D gene, CDR3 protein, CDR3 DNA. A D gene is named only where the DNA matches it firmly. Size is omitted from some rows. Given values are once, few, many or a class for expanded clones.

many	TRBV5-5	TRBJ2-6	TRBD1	CASSDDRGRTGANVLTF	TGTGCCAGCAGCGATGACAGGGGGCGAACTGGGGCCAACGTCCTGACTTTC
once	TRBV2	TRBJ2-4	TRBD2	CASSLGGVIAKNIQYF	TGTGCCAGCAGCTTGGGGGGGGTAATAGCCAAAAACATTCAGTACTTC
NA	TRBV10-2	TRBJ2-5	TRBD1	CAPIGQGGSQETQYF	TGCGCCCCAATAGGACAGGGTGGCTCTCAAGAGACCCAGTACTTC
NA	TRBV30	TRBJ1-3	NA	CARSVRNTIYF	TGTGCCCGGAGTGTTAGAAACACCATATATTTT
NA	TRBV9	TRBJ2-3	NA	CASSVVGGTDTQYF	TGTGCCAGCAGCGTAGTAGGGGGCACAGATACGCAGTATTTT
NA	TRBV7-2	TRBJ2-3	TRBD2	CASSLTGLVVDTQYF	TGTGCCAGCAGTTTAACAGGACTAGTAGTAGATACGCAGTATTTT
NA	TRBV6-5	TRBJ1-2	TRBD1	CASSYGTGNYGYTF	TGTGCCAGCAGTTACGGGACAGGGAACTATGGCTACACCTTC
once	TRBV5-4	TRBJ2-7	TRBD2	CASSLYLTSDSLEQYF	TGTGCCAGCAGCTTGTATCTGACTAGCGACTCCCTTGAGCAGTACTTC
once	TRBV6-5	TRBJ1-1	NA	CASSRGTFGTTEAFF	TGTGCCAGCAGTCGGGGGACTTTTGGTACCACTGAAGCTTTCTTT
NA	TRBV6-6	TRBJ2-7	NA	CASSYSKETPTYEQYF	TGTGCCAGCAGTTACTCGAAGGAGACGCCGACCTACGAGCAGTACTTC
NA	TRBV5-4	TRBJ1-2	TRBD1	CASSGVRTGQAYGYTF	TGTGCCAGCAGTGGTGTCCGAACGGGACAGGCCTATGGCTACACCTTC
NA	TRBV7-8	TRBJ1-1	NA	CASSMGHQNTEAFF	TGTGCCAGCAGCATGGGACACCAGAACACTGAAGCTTTCTTT
NA	TRBV6-5	TRBJ1-1	NA	CASRRDTEAFF	TGTGCCAGTCGCCGGGACACTGAAGCTTTCTTT
NA	TRBV11-3	TRBJ1-5	TRBD1	CASSLKDRGADPYQPQHF	TGTGCCAGCAGCTTAAAGGACAGGGGGGCCGACCCCTATCAGCCCCAGCATTTT